The entry below describes one T cell receptor beta chain. Its antigen is still unknown. CDR3 length: 15 amino acids. V lost 0 bases to trimming and J lost 2 bases, with 9 bases between them. Germline V gives CDR1 SGHNT, CDR2 YYREEE (reference sequence). This sample was taken from a study of T cell responses to AZD1222 COVID-19 vaccine. Findings and caveats of the study: At baseline, just six AZD1222 recipients tested seropositive.

Sequencing used immunoSEQ multiplex PCR; TCRdb keeps in-frame clones, though not all of them. This sample has approximately 100,000 clones, with about 89% found just once. This sequence originates from an adult in good health. The sequenced sample was peripheral blood, obtained on day 0 of AZD1222 vaccination. V gene TRBV5-4 combines with J gene TRBJ2-1, with D uncertain. CDR3 sequence (DNA): TGTGCCAGCAGCTTGGGGGCAGGCGCCTACAATGAGCAGTTCTTC. Protein: CASSLGAGAYNEQFF.